Listed here is a single T cell receptor (beta chain). This sample was taken from a study of control samples from healthy donors and cancer patients. Measured with immunoSEQ multiplex PCR; TCRdb has only the in-frame clones, and not every one. Here the sample spans roughly 130,000 clones, 80% to 95% being singletons. V lost 1 base and J 4 bases, leaving 6 bases between the germline ends. CDR3 length equals 13 residues. The sequenced material came from blood. The receptor comes from a man younger than 35 in good health. The chain uses TRBV12-3 or TRBV12-4 and TRBJ2-3; D is undetermined. As DNA, the CDR3 is TGTGCCAGCAGTTTAGGTCCGGCAGATACGCAGTATTTT. This gives the protein CASSLGPADTQYF.